This TCR beta chain was documented in a study of response to subunit inactivated influenza vaccine. General study findings and limits: T cells newly recruited by each seasonal influenza vaccination are few, the authors suggested.

Note on this clonotype: The antigen is not known.

The germline V gene has CDR1 DFQATT and CDR2 SNEGSKA (reference sequence). This CDR3 spans 12 amino acids. V gave up 5 bases and J gave up 6 bases, with 11 bases separating them. Each CDR3 protein is one row after TCRdb ran MiXCR on the RT-PCR reads. The data contain about 520,000 distinct CDR3 sequences, about 25% of them singletons. Sequences were derived from CD4+ T cells sorted from PBMCs, sampled roughly 5 days after vaccination. The genes are TRBV20-1 and TRBJ2-1; D possibly matches TRBD1 or TRBD2 (5 bases each). This sequence originates from a man aged 50 or older who received an inactivated influenza vaccine. CDR3 loop: CSAHRGLNEQFF. In nucleotides, the CDR3 is TGCAGTGCTCACCGGGGCCTCAATGAGCAGTTCTTC.